This T cell receptor (beta chain) stems from a study of cytomegalovirus exposure and HLA in healthy donors (TCRdb year 2017). As for the study more broadly: An earlier analysis of some 550 of the donors reported approximately 270 Gb of sequence data and 117 million unique TCR beta sequences from 150 million to 200 million T cells. An early release that covered more than 550 HLA-typed donors contained 300 to 350 gigabases of sequencing data and 65 million to 100 million unique TCR sequences. Typing coverage differed by locus: A, B, C, DRB1 and DQB1 were typed in roughly 620-640 donors, DQA1 in roughly 510, DPA1 in nearly 610, and DPB1 in approximately 450. Of the roughly 410 genotyped donors, approximately 81% were placed in the genetic ancestry cluster associated with self-reported Caucasian donors. On average, 235,054 unique TCR beta nucleotide sequences were sequenced per donor among about 400 genotyped donors of the cohort, with about 17% of those sequences being non-productive. All discovery cohort repertoires had been generated using a single sequencing platform. In the later analysis, no new phenotypic data were used to find candidate immune exposures; instead, reliance was placed on TCR beta sequences and their occurrence across donors. A later genetic analysis took genome-wide SNP genotypes for about 55% of the roughly 670 donors and used that subset as a discovery cohort. HLA typing included class I and class II loci at four-digit resolution. High-throughput TCR immunosequencing, statistical association of individual TCRs with disease status, and machine learning were combined to predict cytomegalovirus infection status. Alongside the repertoire data, information on donor age, sex, ethnicity and CMV serostatus was compiled. The study used immunosequencing to profile the T cell repertoires of more than 650 subjects and linked those repertoires to cytomegalovirus serostatus. Besides the first cohort of 666 subjects, a separate validation cohort made up of 120 different subjects was used. The study aimed to test whether cataloging public T cell receptors could reveal signatures of past pathogen exposure. Because of strong linkage in the cohort, a few DR-DQ haplotypes were treated as single units for association and clustering. An earlier analysis of some 500 of the donors used high-throughput TCR beta sequencing to judge whether each TCR beta V gene segment behaved as functional or pseudogenic. A later analysis re-examined previously published TCR beta repertoires from several hundred donors and added high-resolution HLA genotyping to investigate patterns of TCR occurrence. Study-level results and caveats: Linkage disequilibrium might explain the correlated functional status among segregating V segments, but an unknown experimental factor could not be ruled out. A group of highly shared sequence variants was considered likely to be a technical artifact of the sequencing pipeline. In vitro tests confirmed that a few of the cytomegalovirus-associated TCR beta chains recognize cytomegalovirus antigens. In a later analysis, several top co-occurrence clusters were reported to appear linked to parvovirus B19, influenza, CMV and Epstein-Barr virus. V-gene and J-gene trimming of TCR beta chains was associated with a missense DCLRE1C variant in a later genetic analysis, and the association was replicated in an independent cohort. A further reported finding was that TCR beta sequences accurately predicted the HLA-A and HLA-B alleles for most subjects in the first cohort. Broadly in line with IMGT annotations, most TCR beta V segments showed up in productive rearrangements about 90% or about 30% of the time in an earlier analysis of some 590 of the donors. Compared with the approximately 720-donor mean, donors in an Asian-associated ancestry cluster had fewer N-insertions in productive TCRs, according to a later genetic analysis. Because HLA typing was missing for some donors at each locus, association tests included only the typed subset. Most TCR sequences were observed very rarely across donors, whereas some public TCRs were present in many individuals. In a later analysis, the rate of TCR association differed among HLA loci, with DRB1 alleles having the most associated TCRs and HLA-C alleles having the fewest. Strong co-occurrence of HLA alleles, especially DR and DQ, made assigning TCR associations to individual alleles difficult. Specific HLA alleles were associated with more than 15,000 TCR beta sequences at a false discovery rate of 0.05 in a later analysis. It was suggested by the authors that the approach could potentially be generalized to other disease states and immunological phenotypes. The classifier was reported to diagnose cytomegalovirus status with high specificity and sensitivity in both the original cohort and the validation cohort. In a later analysis, HLA-associated TCR beta chains were found to be more clonally expanded and to have lower generation probabilities than equally common non-associated chains. In a later analysis, most CMV-associated TCR beta chains were found to appear HLA-restricted, with HLA associations seemingly driven largely by CMV exposure. Roughly uniform sequencing depth across donors was assumed in presence/absence analyses, although this assumption may not hold. Because counts were too low, seventeen rarely observed V segments, including chromosome 9 orphons, were excluded from the earlier analysis of several hundred of the donors. In this cohort, only TCR beta chains were sequenced, and detectable features were limited by the absence of alpha or paired-chain data. The only immune exposure information available for the cohort was CMV serostatus. In the study, 150 to 200 TCR beta chains were listed as associated with cytomegalovirus.

Libraries were constructed by the immunoSEQ multiplex PCR assay. The multiplex PCR relied on a mix of 60 forward primers for TCR Vbeta segments and 13 reverse primers for TCR Jbeta segments. A multiplex PCR assay on genomic DNA amplified the CDR3 region of rearranged TCR beta genes. The Illumina HiSeq System was used to sequence the amplified TCR beta libraries as 87-base-pair reads. The authors' analysis ran thus. A later analysis tallied 80 million to 95 million unique TCR beta chains across the 660 or so repertoires, and around 10 million of those chains were shared by two or more donors. Raw reads were error-corrected and collapsed into unique sequences with a nearest-neighbor algorithm that merged closely related sequences to remove PCR and sequencing errors. To assign V, D and J gene segments, CDR3 sequences were aligned to IMGT reference sequences. For a sequence to be retained, a match of at least six nucleotides was required to both a V gene segment and a J gene segment. A rearrangement was called productive if the CDR3 had no stop codons and remained in frame with V and J, and every other rearrangement was called non-productive. Following IMGT convention, CDR3 was defined as the stretch from the second conserved V-encoded cysteine up to the conserved J-encoded phenylalanine. In an earlier analysis of roughly 610 of the donors, sequences lacking an unambiguous match to a single V gene segment were excluded. An earlier analysis of some 610 of the donors called V segments functional above 56.7% productive rearrangements and segregating when the between-donor standard deviation exceeded 5%. A statistical classification framework was built to diagnose cytomegalovirus status from the catalog of TCR beta chain sequences. In a later analysis, TCR nucleotide sequences were compared against IMGT/GENE-DB human TR gene sequences so that V and J genes could be assigned. A later analysis assigned CDR3 sequences and most-parsimonious VDJ recombination scenarios with the TCRdist pipeline. In a later analysis, each TCR beta chain was defined by its CDR3 amino acid sequence together with its V-gene family, and reads without a unique V-gene family were excluded. To address suspected cross-contamination and a sequencing artifact, a later analysis removed 592 highly shared, low-generation-probability nucleotide sequences. A later analysis calculated a clonal expansion index for each public chain from normalized within-repertoire ranks of inferred template counts. A later analysis computed generation probabilities with a VDJ recombination model fitted to out-of-frame rearrangements, and checked the results against IGoR. In a later analysis, TCR-TCR, TCR-HLA and TCR-CMV co-occurrence was scored with hypergeometric tests, and a repertoire-size bias correction was applied to TCR pairs. To estimate false discovery rates, a later analysis permuted the HLA or CMV assignments 20 times. A later analysis grouped co-occurring TCRs with DBSCAN, adding TCRdist sequence similarity when clustering within HLA-allele-positive subsets. Repertoires with fewer than 30,000 or more than 120,000 public chains, plus five repertoires with anomalous nucleotide sharing, were excluded from co-occurrence clustering. This immuneACCESS table, as held by TCRdb, lists in-frame sequences with V and J called but not all clones. Of the missing ones, under half trace to an unresolved V gene in checked studies; the others have no known cause. The V and J calls and clone size were taken over from that table, and D and trimming were inferred from the DNA. In this sample the table shows about 100,000 clones, around 77% of which occur a single time. The ten largest make up 4.2% of the sample.

A few counts support this clone. Its target antigen remains unknown. Base qualities are missing; no much larger clone stands one base away. The cohort consisted of 666 healthy bone marrow donors. At the time of sampling, all cohort members were nominally healthy, though unrecorded immune exposures were likely present. The donor was CMV seronegative and was included in the group of approximately 350 seronegative cohort members. A peripheral blood sample was provided by each donor, and peripheral blood mononuclear cells were used for TCR beta sequencing. The Qiagen DNeasy Blood Extraction Kit was used to extract genomic DNA from the blood cell samples. This TCR was sampled from a male donor in good health and CMV-seronegative. The sample comprised PBMCs.

The CDR3 protein is CASSVGSGSGNTIYF. The nucleotides are TGTGCCAGCAGCGTAGGTTCAGGGTCAGGAAACACCATATATTTT. This chain joins TRBV9 to TRBJ1-3, and perhaps TRBD1 as D gene, on 5 matching bases. CDR1 is given as SGDLS and CDR2 as YYNGEE, both from the germline V gene. The trim is 0 bases for V and 4 bases for J, with a gap of 11 bases between the germline ends. The CDR3, from cysteine to phenylalanine, totals 15 residues. CDR3 DNA only is kept here, 45 bases in frame from base 1.